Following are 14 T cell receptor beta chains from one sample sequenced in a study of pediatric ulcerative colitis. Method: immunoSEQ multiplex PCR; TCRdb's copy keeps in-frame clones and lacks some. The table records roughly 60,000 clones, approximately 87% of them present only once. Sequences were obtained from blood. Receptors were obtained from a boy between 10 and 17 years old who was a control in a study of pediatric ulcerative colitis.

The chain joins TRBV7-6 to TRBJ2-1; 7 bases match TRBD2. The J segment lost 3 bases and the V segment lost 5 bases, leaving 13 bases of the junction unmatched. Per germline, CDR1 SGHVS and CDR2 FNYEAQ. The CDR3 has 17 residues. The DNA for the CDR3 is TGTGCCAGCAGCCCCCAATTTCGGGGCGGGGGCTACAATGAGCAGTTCTTC. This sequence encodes CASSPQFRGGGYNEQFF.

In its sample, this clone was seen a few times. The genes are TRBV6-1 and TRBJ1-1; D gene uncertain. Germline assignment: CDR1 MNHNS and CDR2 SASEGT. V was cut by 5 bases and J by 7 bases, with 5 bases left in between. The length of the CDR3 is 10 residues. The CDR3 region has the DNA TGTGCCAGCAGTTCTTATGAAGCTTTCTTT. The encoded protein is CASSSYEAFF.

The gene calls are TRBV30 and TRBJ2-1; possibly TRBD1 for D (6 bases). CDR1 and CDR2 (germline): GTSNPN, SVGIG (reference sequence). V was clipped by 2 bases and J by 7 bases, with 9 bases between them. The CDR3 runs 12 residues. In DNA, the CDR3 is TGTGCCTGGAGTTTAGGACAGAATGAGCAGTTCTTC. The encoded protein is CAWSLGQNEQFF.

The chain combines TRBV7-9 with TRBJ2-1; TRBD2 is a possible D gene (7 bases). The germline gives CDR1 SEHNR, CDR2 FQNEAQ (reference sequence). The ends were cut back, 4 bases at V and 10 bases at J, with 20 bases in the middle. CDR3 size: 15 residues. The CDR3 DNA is TGTGCCAGCAGCTCCTACTCGGCCAGGGGAGGGGAGCAGTTCTTC. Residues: CASSSYSARGGEQFF.

For the CDR3, the DNA is TGTGCCAGCAGCATCCTACGGGGTGTTTCACCCCTCCACTTT. This gives the protein CASSILRGVSPLHF. J is TRBJ1-6 and V is TRBV27; D unresolved. Trimming took 6 bases from V and 9 from J, leaving 15 bases between them. In germline, CDR1 is MNHEY, CDR2 SMNVEV (reference sequence). This CDR3 region has 14 residues.

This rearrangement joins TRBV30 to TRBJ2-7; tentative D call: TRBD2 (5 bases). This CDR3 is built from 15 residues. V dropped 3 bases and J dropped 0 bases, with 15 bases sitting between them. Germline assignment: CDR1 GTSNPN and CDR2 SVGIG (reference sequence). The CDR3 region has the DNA TGTGCCTGGAGCCCCCCCTCGGGAAGCTCCTACGAGCAGTACTTC. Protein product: CAWSPPSGSSYEQYF.

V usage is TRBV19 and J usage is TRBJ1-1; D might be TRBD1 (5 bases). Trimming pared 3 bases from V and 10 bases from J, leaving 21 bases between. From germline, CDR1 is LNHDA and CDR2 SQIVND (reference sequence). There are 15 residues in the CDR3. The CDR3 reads CASSISSGSHWGAFF. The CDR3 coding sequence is TGTGCCAGTAGTATTTCGTCAGGGTCCCATTGGGGAGCTTTCTTT.

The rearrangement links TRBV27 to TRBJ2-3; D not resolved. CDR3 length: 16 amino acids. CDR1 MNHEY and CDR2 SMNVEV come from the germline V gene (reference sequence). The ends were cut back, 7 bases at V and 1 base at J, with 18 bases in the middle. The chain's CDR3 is CASTPHPGTRTDTQYF. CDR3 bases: TGTGCCAGCACCCCACACCCTGGAACCCGCACAGATACGCAGTATTTT.

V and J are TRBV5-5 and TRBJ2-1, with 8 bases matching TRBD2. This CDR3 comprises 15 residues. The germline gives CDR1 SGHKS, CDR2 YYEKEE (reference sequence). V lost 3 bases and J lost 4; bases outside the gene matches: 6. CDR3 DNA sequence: TGTGCCAGCAGCTCCCCCCGGGGGGGGTACAATGAGCAGTTCTTC. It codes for CASSSPRGGYNEQFF.

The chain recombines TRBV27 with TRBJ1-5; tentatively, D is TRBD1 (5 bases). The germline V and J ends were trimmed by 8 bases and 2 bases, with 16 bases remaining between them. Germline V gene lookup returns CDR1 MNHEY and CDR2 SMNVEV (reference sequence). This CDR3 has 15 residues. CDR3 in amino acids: CASGPSAGGNQPQHF. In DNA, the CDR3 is TGTGCCAGCGGCCCTTCGGCGGGGGGCAATCAGCCCCAGCATTTT.

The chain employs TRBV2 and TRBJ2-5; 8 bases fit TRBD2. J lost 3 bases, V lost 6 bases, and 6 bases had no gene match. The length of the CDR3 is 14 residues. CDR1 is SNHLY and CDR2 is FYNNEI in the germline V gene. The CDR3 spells CASRNNSGKETQYF. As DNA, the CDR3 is TGTGCCAGCAGAAACAATAGCGGGAAAGAGACCCAGTACTTC.

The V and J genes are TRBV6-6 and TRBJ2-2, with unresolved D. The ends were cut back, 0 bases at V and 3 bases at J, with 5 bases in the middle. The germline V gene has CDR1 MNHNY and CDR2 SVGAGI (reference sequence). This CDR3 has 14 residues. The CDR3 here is CASSYSGYTGELFF. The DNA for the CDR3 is TGTGCCAGCAGTTACTCAGGGTACACCGGGGAGCTGTTTTTT.

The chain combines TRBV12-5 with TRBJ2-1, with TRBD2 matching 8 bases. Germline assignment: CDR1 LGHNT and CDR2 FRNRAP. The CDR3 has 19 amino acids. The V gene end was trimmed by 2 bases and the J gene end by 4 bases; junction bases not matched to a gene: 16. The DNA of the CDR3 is TGTGCTAGTGGTTTGCCGGGACTAGTCACGAGGGGGGGATACAATGAGCAGTTCTTC. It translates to CASGLPGLVTRGGYNEQFF.

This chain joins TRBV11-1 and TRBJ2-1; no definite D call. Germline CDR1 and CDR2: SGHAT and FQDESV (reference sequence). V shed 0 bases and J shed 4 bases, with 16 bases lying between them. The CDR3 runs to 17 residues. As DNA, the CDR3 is TGTGCCAGCAGCTTAGCCACGGTCGGAGTGCATTACAATGAGCAGTTCTTC. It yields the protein CASSLATVGVHYNEQFF.